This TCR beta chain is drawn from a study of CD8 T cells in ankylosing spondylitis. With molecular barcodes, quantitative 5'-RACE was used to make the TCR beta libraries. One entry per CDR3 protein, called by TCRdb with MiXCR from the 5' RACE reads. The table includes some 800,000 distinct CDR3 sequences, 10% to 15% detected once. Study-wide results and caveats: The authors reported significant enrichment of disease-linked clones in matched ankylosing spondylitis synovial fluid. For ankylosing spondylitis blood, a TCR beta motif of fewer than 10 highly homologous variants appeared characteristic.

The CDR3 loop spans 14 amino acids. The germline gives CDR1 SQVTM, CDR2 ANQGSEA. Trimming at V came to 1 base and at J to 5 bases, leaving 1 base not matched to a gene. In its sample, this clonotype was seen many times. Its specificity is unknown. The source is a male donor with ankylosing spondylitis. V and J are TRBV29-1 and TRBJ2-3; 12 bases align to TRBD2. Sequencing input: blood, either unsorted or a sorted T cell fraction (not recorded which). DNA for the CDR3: TGCAGCGTTGAAGGACTAGCGGGAGTAGATACGCAGTATTTT. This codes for CSVEGLAGVDTQYF.